The clone carrying this T cell receptor beta chain was seen ten or more times. No antigen is known for it. The CDR3 has 18 residues. Deletions cut 6 bases from V and 4 bases from J, with 25 bases between. Germline V gene lookup returns CDR1 MNHEY and CDR2 SVGAGI. This record comes from a study of T cells after yellow fever vaccination. Study findings and constraints: The secondary response was weaker, and its peak arrived faster, on day 5 versus 15. Abundant clonotypes (contaminants from the bulk population) could be present in FACS-sorted repertoires.

5'RACE template switching generated TCR cDNA, adding a universal primer site and UMIs. In TCRdb, the 5' RACE reads were re-called with MiXCR into one record per CDR3 protein. The top ten clones hold approximately 31% of a sample with 70,000 or so distinct CDR3 sequences, more than 5.5% of them seen once. The starting material was CD8+ T cells sorted from PBMCs, obtained approximately 11 days after the first yellow fever vaccination. This clonotype originated in a man between 18 and 35 years old who received the YFV17D yellow fever vaccine. The chain is built from TRBV6-5 and TRBJ2-1, with D possibly matching TRBD2 (5 bases). The CDR3 DNA follows: TGTGCCAGCAGCCTCGAACCCCCCGGGGAGCCGGGATACAATGAGCAGTTCTTC. Protein product: CASSLEPPGEPGYNEQFF.